Sequencing of this T cell receptor (beta chain) was carried out in a study of cytomegalovirus exposure and HLA in healthy donors. PCR involved 60 Vbeta and 13 Jbeta primers. As handled by the study authors: There were around 80 million unique TCR beta chains by a later count, and approximately 12 million of them were shared. The protocol was immunoSEQ multiplex PCR, while the TCRdb copy is restricted to in-frame clones and leaves out a portion. The V and J calls and clone size are taken from that table; D and trimming were inferred from the DNA. The sample has roughly 160,000 clones, 80% to 90% seen once. Study conclusions and caveats: Common viral pathogens seemed, in a later analysis, to connect with several of the most significant clusters. Later analysis showed TCR association rates varying by HLA locus, highest for DRB1 and lowest for HLA-C. Association of 17,000 or so TCR beta sequences with HLA alleles was found at 0.05 false discovery rate in a later analysis.

Details on this clone: Its antigen is unidentified. The same CDR3 can be traced to other DNA sequences in this sample.

V was cut by 1 base and J by 9 bases, with 13 bases left in between. This CDR3 has 14 amino acids. Germline CDR1 reads GTSNPN; CDR2 reads SVGIG (reference sequence). Input material: PBMCs. The TCR sequence derives from a man aged 18 to 29 in good health and CMV-seropositive. The chain uses TRBV30 and TRBJ1-6; weak D call: TRBD1 (5 bases). The CDR3 bases are TGTGCCTGGAGTGGGGCCAGGGTCAGTTCACCCCTCCACTTT. Protein product: CAWSGARVSSPLHF.